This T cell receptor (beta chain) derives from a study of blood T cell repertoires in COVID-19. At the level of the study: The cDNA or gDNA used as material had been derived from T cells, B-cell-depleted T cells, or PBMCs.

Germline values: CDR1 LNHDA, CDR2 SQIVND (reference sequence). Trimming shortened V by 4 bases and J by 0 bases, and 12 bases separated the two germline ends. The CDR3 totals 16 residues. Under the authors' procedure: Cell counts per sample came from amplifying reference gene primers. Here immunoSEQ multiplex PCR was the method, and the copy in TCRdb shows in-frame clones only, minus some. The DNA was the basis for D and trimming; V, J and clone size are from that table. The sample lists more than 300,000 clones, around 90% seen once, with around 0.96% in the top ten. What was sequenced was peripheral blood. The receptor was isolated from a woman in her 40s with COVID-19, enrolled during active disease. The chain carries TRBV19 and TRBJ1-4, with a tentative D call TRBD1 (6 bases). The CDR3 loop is CASSNRRQATNEKLFF. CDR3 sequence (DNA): TGTGCCAGTAGTAACAGGAGACAGGCAACTAATGAAAAACTGTTTTTT.